This section outlines one TCR beta chain sequence together with its context. The antigen it binds to is not known. One base away there is no much larger clone; base qualities are not given. This sample stems from a study of T cell responses to AZD1222 COVID-19 vaccine listed by TCRdb under 2021. In the study overall: TCR sequencing covered approximately 230 trial participants: 200 to 210 given two doses of AZD1222 and some 25 given two doses of MenACWY control vaccine. Enrollment into the trials was organized by age into subgroups of 18-55, 56-69 and 70-plus years, and those subgroups contained approximately 160, 26 and 62 TCR-sequenced participants, respectively. Beyond this particular receptor, the publication reports: Reportedly, close to half of the unique spike-specific TCRs recognized epitopes lying outside the regions that are mutated in the B.1.351 and B.1.1.7 variants. Because no samples from the day 14 peak response were available, repertoires could be characterized only after the peak T cell response. After two AZD1222 doses, both the breadth and the depth of spike-specific TCRs were significantly higher than at day 0 and than in MenACWY recipients. Vaccine-associated CD4 TCRs spanned the whole spike protein, with dominant responses in regions 160-218 and 743-854. The 56-69-year group was small, and its depth increase did not reach significance, likely because of low power. Only five or six AZD1222 recipients were SARS-CoV-2 seropositive at baseline, limiting conclusions about previously exposed vaccinees. Most participants were white British and females outnumbered males, and the authors suggested that clonal diversity may have been underestimated.

Per the publication, the time point label means: about 28 days (+/-7) after the second vaccine dose. AZD1222 recipients with second doses at about 4 weeks or about 12 weeks were pooled, because spike-specific TCR depth and breadth did not differ between schedules. Samples from vaccinated people were obtained from the UK trials COV001 and COV002, which included a single-blind randomized controlled phase 2/3 trial of AZD1222 (ChAdOx1 nCoV-19) in healthy adults. For TCRbeta chain sequencing, PBMC samples were collected from trial participants at day 0 and at day 28 after the second dose. Inclusive of the bounding cysteine and phenylalanine, the CDR3 is 12 residues long. Only the CDR3 region is kept as DNA, spanning 36 bases read in frame from base 1. V and J lose 3 bases and 1 base, and a span of 7 bases separates them. From a lookup of the germline V gene (reference sequence), CDR1 and CDR2 are DFQATT and SNEGSKA.

The CDR3 regions of human TCRbeta chains were subjected to immunosequencing. In the source study's methods: Repertoire TCRs were matched against a reference library of SARS-CoV-2-specific TCRs generated with the MIRA antigen-specificity platform. Breadth was defined as the fraction of unique TCRs that were SARS-CoV-2-associated. Depth was defined as the fraction of total T cells that were SARS-CoV-2-associated. Using the MIRA data, every spike-specific TCR was mapped to the spike region that the TCR reacted to and assigned to either a CD4 or a CD8 class. Log10-transformed breadth and depth values were compared by one-way ANOVA with Sidak's multiple comparisons tests. This is the immuneACCESS table as TCRdb keeps it, with only in-frame sequences that have V and J called. A part of the clones is gone; compared with another copy, unresolved V genes explain less than half, and the rest is unexplained. D and trimming come from the DNA, and the V and J calls and clone size come from that table. The sample yields roughly 180,000 clones; approximately 94% were counted once. 1.5% to 2% of the sample is taken by the ten largest.

This sample comprised peripheral blood, obtained 28 days after the second AZD1222 dose. The sequence is built from TRBV20-1 and TRBJ2-7, with the identity of the D gene unclear. The receptor was derived from an adult who received the AZD1222 COVID-19 vaccine. This receptor has the CDR3 CSASGQSYEQYF. The DNA sequence is given as TGCAGTGCTAGTGGGCAGTCCTACGAGCAGTACTTC.